Detailed here is one T cell receptor beta chain. The antigen remains undetermined. The data are from a study of blood T cells in healthy people across ages. Notes on the study in general: Donors of long life had a larger count of naive CD4+ cells and greater diversity than aged donors. What prevented conclusive comparison of naive and antigen-experienced cells was that PBMCs were unsorted.

Trimming shortened V by 0 bases and J by 5 bases, and 17 bases separated the two germline ends. This CDR3 is 18 amino acids long. Germline lookup yields CDR1 MGHRA and CDR2 YSYEKL. Combining a sample-barcoded 5' primer with a J-beta primer mix, a second PCR ran for roughly 6 to 12 cycles. The authors tagged each cDNA molecule using a template-switch adaptor with 12 random nucleotides. One entry per CDR3 protein, called by TCRdb with MiXCR from the 5' RACE reads. There are roughly 800,000 distinct CDR3 sequences in the sample; about 55% occur only once, and about 38% lies in the top ten. The receptor comes from a man aged 80 or over in good health. The genes are TRBV4-1 and TRBJ1-6; TRBD1 might be the D (5 bases). The sample was blood. DNA of the CDR3: TGCGCCAGCAGCCAAGATCGCGGGGCTCGAGCAAATAATTCACCCCTCCACTTT. Residues: CASSQDRGARANNSPLHF.